The rows below give T cell receptor beta chains drawn from one sample of a study of control samples from healthy donors and cancer patients. Profiled with immunoSEQ multiplex PCR; TCRdb holds only in-frame clones, not every one. This table holds 150,000 to 200,000 clones, nearly 90% found once. Material for sequencing was blood. The origin of the receptors is a woman in her forties or fifties in good health. Both conserved end residues are part of each CDR3. The order of the fields is CDR3 DNA, CDR3 protein, V gene, J gene, D gene, clone size. A D gene is named only where the DNA matches it firmly. Clone size is stated in some rows and not others, as once, few, many or a class when expanded.

CDR3nt: TGTGCCAGCTCACCATTAGAGAGCTCCTACAATGAGCAGTTCTTC
CDR3aa: CASSPLESSYNEQFF
v_gene: TRBV18
j_gene: TRBJ2-1
d_gene: NA
abundance: NA

CDR3nt: TGCGCCAGCAGCCCCTGGCCAGACTCTGGAAACACCATATATTTT
CDR3aa: CASSPWPDSGNTIYF
v_gene: TRBV5-1
j_gene: TRBJ1-3
d_gene: NA
abundance: NA

CDR3nt: TGTGCCAGCAGTTTGTGGGGGGTCCACGAGCAGTACTTC
CDR3aa: CASSLWGVHEQYF
v_gene: TRBV12-3/TRBV12-4
j_gene: TRBJ2-7
d_gene: NA
abundance: NA

CDR3nt: TGTGCCAGCAGCCCGAGGGGGGGTCGCGCTGAAGCTTTCTTT
CDR3aa: CASSPRGGRAEAFF
v_gene: TRBV6-2/TRBV6-3
j_gene: TRBJ1-1
d_gene: NA
abundance: NA

CDR3nt: TGTGCCAGCAGTTACATGGCGGGCTCTGGAAACACCATATATTTT
CDR3aa: CASSYMAGSGNTIYF
v_gene: TRBV28
j_gene: TRBJ1-3
d_gene: NA
abundance: NA

CDR3nt: TGTGCCAGCAGTTACGCAGGACTAGCGGGGCCACGGGCAAGAACGGGGCAGTACTTC
CDR3aa: CASSYAGLAGPRARTGQYF
v_gene: TRBV6-2/TRBV6-3
j_gene: TRBJ2-7
d_gene: TRBD2
abundance: NA

CDR3nt: TGTGCCAGTAGTAGCACCGGGACAAGGGACCCCCCCCAGCATTTT
CDR3aa: CASSSTGTRDPPQHF
v_gene: TRBV19
j_gene: TRBJ1-5
d_gene: NA
abundance: once

CDR3nt: TGTGCCAGTACCCTACAGGGGAACACTGAAGCTTTCTTT
CDR3aa: CASTLQGNTEAFF
v_gene: TRBV19
j_gene: TRBJ1-1
d_gene: NA
abundance: NA

CDR3nt: TGTGCCAGCAGCTTGGGGGTAATAAGGGGTGACTACACCTTC
CDR3aa: CASSLGVIRGDYTF
v_gene: TRBV5-6
j_gene: TRBJ1-2
d_gene: NA
abundance: NA

CDR3nt: TGTGCCAGCAGCTTTACAGGGAAATTGAACGAGCAGTACTTC
CDR3aa: CASSFTGKLNEQYF
v_gene: TRBV5-8
j_gene: TRBJ2-7
d_gene: NA
abundance: NA

CDR3nt: TGCAGCGGGGTTCTAGCGGGAGCTTACGAGCAGTACTTC
CDR3aa: CSGVLAGAYEQYF
v_gene: TRBV29-1
j_gene: TRBJ2-7
d_gene: TRBD2
abundance: NA

CDR3nt: TGCAGCGTTGAAAGCTACAATGAGCAGTTCTTC
CDR3aa: CSVESYNEQFF
v_gene: TRBV29-1
j_gene: TRBJ2-1
d_gene: NA
abundance: NA

CDR3nt: TGTGCCACCAGTGCGGGACAGCGCTACAATGAGCAGTTCTTC
CDR3aa: CATSAGQRYNEQFF
v_gene: TRBV24-1
j_gene: TRBJ2-1
d_gene: TRBD1
abundance: NA

CDR3nt: TGTGCCAGCAGCCTACTGGGGCAGGGGGCATACTATGGCTACACCTTC
CDR3aa: CASSLLGQGAYYGYTF
v_gene: TRBV14
j_gene: TRBJ1-2
d_gene: TRBD1
abundance: NA

CDR3nt: TGTGCCAGCAGCTTAGCGACGGCAGCCAGCTCCTATAATTCACCCCTCCACTTT
CDR3aa: CASSLATAASSYNSPLHF
v_gene: TRBV7-9
j_gene: TRBJ1-6
d_gene: NA
abundance: NA

CDR3nt: TGTGCCAGCAGAAGGGGCAGCGACTATGGCTACACCTTC
CDR3aa: CASRRGSDYGYTF
v_gene: TRBV6-4
j_gene: TRBJ1-2
d_gene: NA
abundance: NA

CDR3nt: TGTGCCAGCAGTAAACCCTCATTATTACGGGCTGAAGCTTTCTTT
CDR3aa: CASSKPSLLRAEAFF
v_gene: TRBV28
j_gene: TRBJ1-1
d_gene: NA
abundance: NA

CDR3nt: TGTGCCAGCAGTTCCTCCCTCCGGGGCCTAGGGCAGCCCCAGCATTTT
CDR3aa: CASSSSLRGLGQPQHF
v_gene: TRBV27
j_gene: TRBJ1-5
d_gene: NA
abundance: once

CDR3nt: TGTGCCAGCAGCTTACGCAATGAGCAGTTCTTC
CDR3aa: CASSLRNEQFF
v_gene: TRBV13
j_gene: TRBJ2-1
d_gene: NA
abundance: NA

CDR3nt: TGTGCCAGCAGTTACTCCCAGGAGACTTTCTTT
CDR3aa: CASSYSQETFF
v_gene: TRBV6-6
j_gene: TRBJ1-1
d_gene: NA
abundance: once

CDR3nt: TGTGCCAGCAGCGTACAACCGACAGGGACCACTGAAGCTTTCTTT
CDR3aa: CASSVQPTGTTEAFF
v_gene: TRBV9
j_gene: TRBJ1-1
d_gene: TRBD1
abundance: NA

CDR3nt: TGCGCCAGCAGCTTGGACGGGACAGGGCCATATGGCTACACCTTC
CDR3aa: CASSLDGTGPYGYTF
v_gene: TRBV5-1
j_gene: TRBJ1-2
d_gene: TRBD1
abundance: NA

CDR3nt: TGTGCCACCAGTGATTTGTATGGTGAGGGTTGGGATACGCAGTATTTT
CDR3aa: CATSDLYGEGWDTQYF
v_gene: TRBV24-1
j_gene: TRBJ2-3
d_gene: NA
abundance: NA

CDR3nt: TGTGCCAGCAGCTTGGAGGGTAACACTGAAGCTTTCTTT
CDR3aa: CASSLEGNTEAFF
v_gene: TRBV5-5
j_gene: TRBJ1-1
d_gene: NA
abundance: few

CDR3nt: TGTGCCAGCACCGACGAAACGGAGAACACTGAAGCTTTCTTT
CDR3aa: CASTDETENTEAFF
v_gene: TRBV3-1/TRBV3-2
j_gene: TRBJ1-1
d_gene: NA
abundance: NA

CDR3nt: TGTGCCAGCAGTTACTCGACCAGGGAGAGTGTGAACACTGAAGCTTTCTTT
CDR3aa: CASSYSTRESVNTEAFF
v_gene: TRBV6-2/TRBV6-3
j_gene: TRBJ1-1
d_gene: NA
abundance: NA

CDR3nt: TGTGCCAGCCCACCACGGGGTCCTAATGAAAAACTGTTTTTT
CDR3aa: CASPPRGPNEKLFF
v_gene: TRBV18
j_gene: TRBJ1-4
d_gene: NA
abundance: NA

CDR3nt: TGTGCCAGCAGTGAAGGGTGGGGTAAAAGTCACCGAGGCTATGGCTACACCTTC
CDR3aa: CASSEGWGKSHRGYGYTF
v_gene: TRBV6-1
j_gene: TRBJ1-2
d_gene: NA
abundance: NA

CDR3nt: TGCGCCAGCAGCCCGACTAGCGGGGTCCTTGAGACCCAGTACTTC
CDR3aa: CASSPTSGVLETQYF
v_gene: TRBV4-3
j_gene: TRBJ2-5
d_gene: TRBD2
abundance: NA

CDR3nt: TGTGCCAGCAGCGTAGATTGGTGGGGACTCCAAGAGACCCAGTACTTC
CDR3aa: CASSVDWWGLQETQYF
v_gene: TRBV9
j_gene: TRBJ2-5
d_gene: NA
abundance: NA

CDR3nt: TGTGCCAGCAGTCTAGAGGAGGGGTTGGATGAAAAACTGTTTTTT
CDR3aa: CASSLEEGLDEKLFF
v_gene: TRBV4-2
j_gene: TRBJ1-4
d_gene: NA
abundance: NA

CDR3nt: TGTGCCAGCAGTTCTAGACCCTACGAGCAGTACTTC
CDR3aa: CASSSRPYEQYF
v_gene: TRBV28
j_gene: TRBJ2-7
d_gene: NA
abundance: NA

CDR3nt: TGTGCCATCAGGGGGACAGTTGCGTCCTACGAGCAGTACTTC
CDR3aa: CAIRGTVASYEQYF
v_gene: TRBV10-3
j_gene: TRBJ2-7
d_gene: TRBD1
abundance: NA

CDR3nt: TGTGCCAGCAGCTTTCCCGAGAGGTTGTCCGGGGAGCTGTTTTTT
CDR3aa: CASSFPERLSGELFF
v_gene: TRBV7-7
j_gene: TRBJ2-2
d_gene: NA
abundance: NA

CDR3nt: TGTGCCATCAGTGAGTCGACTGCAAGGGGAGTAGAGCTGTTTTTT
CDR3aa: CAISESTARGVELFF
v_gene: TRBV10-3
j_gene: TRBJ1-4
d_gene: NA
abundance: NA

CDR3nt: TGTGCCAGTAGTATCGGCACCTACACTGAAGCTTTCTTT
CDR3aa: CASSIGTYTEAFF
v_gene: TRBV19
j_gene: TRBJ1-1
d_gene: NA
abundance: NA

CDR3nt: TGTGCCAGCAGGGGGGCGACTTCACCCCTCCACTTT
CDR3aa: CASRGATSPLHF
v_gene: TRBV12-3/TRBV12-4
j_gene: TRBJ1-6
d_gene: NA
abundance: NA

CDR3nt: TGTGCCAGCAGATCAGTGAGCCCTGAAGCTTTCTTT
CDR3aa: CASRSVSPEAFF
v_gene: TRBV12-3/TRBV12-4
j_gene: TRBJ1-1
d_gene: NA
abundance: NA

CDR3nt: TGTGCCAGCAGTGGGCTAGCGGGGGGGCCCCACGAGCAGTACTTC
CDR3aa: CASSGLAGGPHEQYF
v_gene: TRBV2
j_gene: TRBJ2-7
d_gene: TRBD2
abundance: NA

CDR3nt: TGTGCCAGCAGCTTAGATGTGTTAGCCTACGAGCAGTACTTC
CDR3aa: CASSLDVLAYEQYF
v_gene: TRBV7-2
j_gene: TRBJ2-7
d_gene: NA
abundance: NA

CDR3nt: TGTGCCAGCAGTGAATATGGGTCCTATGGCTACACCTTC
CDR3aa: CASSEYGSYGYTF
v_gene: TRBV25-1
j_gene: TRBJ1-2
d_gene: NA
abundance: NA

CDR3nt: TGTGCCAGCAGCTTGTTGGGCCTAATGGGTGAAGCTTTCTTT
CDR3aa: CASSLLGLMGEAFF
v_gene: TRBV5-6
j_gene: TRBJ1-1
d_gene: NA
abundance: NA

CDR3nt: TGTGCCAGCAGCTGGCGAGCGAAATTAGCGGTTCTGGGGGATACGCAGTATTTT
CDR3aa: CASSWRAKLAVLGDTQYF
v_gene: TRBV5-6
j_gene: TRBJ2-3
d_gene: NA
abundance: once

CDR3nt: TGCGCCAGCAGCTTGGGACACATCTCTGGGGCCAACGTCCTGACTTTC
CDR3aa: CASSLGHISGANVLTF
v_gene: TRBV5-1
j_gene: TRBJ2-6
d_gene: NA
abundance: NA

CDR3nt: TGTGCCAGTAGTATTTTAACAGGCGCGGGAGCTTTCTTT
CDR3aa: CASSILTGAGAFF
v_gene: TRBV19
j_gene: TRBJ1-1
d_gene: NA
abundance: NA

CDR3nt: TGCAGCGCGGGAGGGACAGGGGGCAGGAAGACCCAGTACTTC
CDR3aa: CSAGGTGGRKTQYF
v_gene: TRBV29-1
j_gene: TRBJ2-5
d_gene: TRBD1
abundance: NA

CDR3nt: TGTGCCAGCCTAGATAGCAATCAGCCCCAGCATTTT
CDR3aa: CASLDSNQPQHF
v_gene: TRBV28
j_gene: TRBJ1-5
d_gene: NA
abundance: NA

CDR3nt: TGTGCCACCAGCCCAGGGAGGGGCGGTCAGCCCCAGCATTTT
CDR3aa: CATSPGRGGQPQHF
v_gene: TRBV15
j_gene: TRBJ1-5
d_gene: NA
abundance: NA

CDR3nt: TGTGCCAGCAGTTTACGGGGGACTAACTATGGCTACACCTTC
CDR3aa: CASSLRGTNYGYTF
v_gene: TRBV28
j_gene: TRBJ1-2
d_gene: NA
abundance: NA

CDR3nt: TGTGCCAGCTCACGGGGGACAGATCATAATTCACCCCTCCACTTT
CDR3aa: CASSRGTDHNSPLHF
v_gene: TRBV18
j_gene: TRBJ1-6
d_gene: TRBD1
abundance: NA

CDR3nt: TGTGCCAGCAGCTCCTGGACAGTAACTGAAGCTTTCTTT
CDR3aa: CASSSWTVTEAFF
v_gene: TRBV5-6
j_gene: TRBJ1-1
d_gene: NA
abundance: NA

CDR3nt: TGTGCCAGCAGCTTATGGACAGGGGACACCGGGGAGCTGTTTTTT
CDR3aa: CASSLWTGDTGELFF
v_gene: TRBV11-2
j_gene: TRBJ2-2
d_gene: TRBD1
abundance: NA

CDR3nt: TGTGCCAGCAGTTACAACAGACAAGAGACCCAGTACTTC
CDR3aa: CASSYNRQETQYF
v_gene: TRBV6-2/TRBV6-3
j_gene: TRBJ2-5
d_gene: NA
abundance: NA

CDR3nt: TGTGCCAGCAGCTCGACGACGGAGTCACCCCTCCACTTT
CDR3aa: CASSSTTESPLHF
v_gene: TRBV27
j_gene: TRBJ1-6
d_gene: NA
abundance: NA

CDR3nt: TGTGCCAGCAGTTACTCCCTAGCGGGGGGACCTAATGAGCAGTTCTTC
CDR3aa: CASSYSLAGGPNEQFF
v_gene: TRBV6-5
j_gene: TRBJ2-1
d_gene: TRBD2
abundance: NA